This entry is about one T cell receptor (beta chain). The sample originates from a study of blood T cell repertoires in COVID-19. Study as a whole: The United States, Italy and Spain were the sources of the acute and convalescent COVID-19 samples. PBMCs, B-cell-depleted T cells, or T cells provided the cDNA or gDNA that made up the material.

Per germline, CDR1 MNHEY and CDR2 SVGAGI. With V trimmed by 7 bases and J by 6 bases, 10 bases remained unmatched. The CDR3 length is 15 residues. The method was immunoSEQ multiplex PCR; TCRdb's version includes in-frame clones alone and lacks a portion of them. Altogether roughly 100,000 clones are present, roughly 80% being singletons, with the ten largest covering just over 15%. This chain joins TRBV6-5 and TRBJ2-1; 9 nucleotides line up with TRBD2. Material: peripheral blood. The sequence was collected from a woman aged 80 or older with acute or convalescent COVID-19. CDR3: CASTKSLAGRNEQFF. The CDR3, as DNA: TGTGCCAGCACCAAGAGCCTAGCGGGACGCAATGAGCAGTTCTTC.